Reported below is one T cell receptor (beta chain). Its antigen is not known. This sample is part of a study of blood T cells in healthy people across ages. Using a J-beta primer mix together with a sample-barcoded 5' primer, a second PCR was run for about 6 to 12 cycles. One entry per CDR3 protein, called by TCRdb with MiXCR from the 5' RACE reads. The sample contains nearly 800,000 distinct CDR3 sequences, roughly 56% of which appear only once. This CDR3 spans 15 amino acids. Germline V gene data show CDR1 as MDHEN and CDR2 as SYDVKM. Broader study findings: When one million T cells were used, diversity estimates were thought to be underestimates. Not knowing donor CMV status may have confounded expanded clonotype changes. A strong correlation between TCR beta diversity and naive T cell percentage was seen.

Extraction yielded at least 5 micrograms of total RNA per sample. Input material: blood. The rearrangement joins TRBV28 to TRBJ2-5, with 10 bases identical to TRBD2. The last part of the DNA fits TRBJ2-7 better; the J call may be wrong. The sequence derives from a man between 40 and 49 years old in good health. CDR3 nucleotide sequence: TGTGCCAGCAGTTTCTTTTCTAGCGGGAGCTCCGAGCAGTACTTC. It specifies CASSFFSSGSSEQYF.